This entry features one T cell receptor beta chain sequence. Its specificity is unknown. TCR sequencing used cDNA made by reverse transcription of extracted RNA. Profiling relied on immunoSEQ multiplex PCR, and the TCRdb table lists in-frame clones only, not all of them. The table records a few hundred thousand clones, 60% of them present only once. Treatment in this sample: oral pan-JAK inhibitor, 5-10 mg twice daily. As part of sample collection, lesional scalp punch biopsies and peripheral blood were taken from alopecia areata patients. Trimming left V 6 bases short and J 10 bases short, with 18 bases between. The germline V gene has CDR1 MNHEY and CDR2 SVGAGI. This CDR3 is 14 amino acids long. The data derive from a study of CD8+ T cells in alopecia areata. Overall study results and limits: TCRs were shared less clearly across patients than in mice, possibly for HLA-related reasons. Normal skin's resident alphabeta T cells are also sequenced in scalp samples. It was lesional scalp, especially alopecia totalis/universalis, that showed higher clonality than normal scalp.

The sequencing used CD4+ T cells sorted from blood, collected around week 53, from a patient treated with tofacitinib. The chain recombines TRBV6-5 with TRBJ1-4, with D tentatively TRBD1 (6 bases). The receptor's source is a human donor with alopecia areata. CDR3: CASRGMQGSAKLFF. CDR3 DNA sequence: TGTGCCAGCAGAGGGATGCAGGGGTCGGCAAAACTGTTTTTT.